Listed below are T cell receptor beta chains from one sample, sequenced in a study of T cell responses to AZD1222 COVID-19 vaccine. Data came from immunoSEQ multiplex PCR; TCRdb stores just in-frame clones and leaves some out. The data contain approximately 120,000 clones, 70% to 90% of them singletons. The specimen comprised peripheral blood, sampled on day 0 of AZD1222 vaccination. The receptor source for this set is an adult in good health. Both conserved end residues are part of each CDR3.

CDR3 protein | V gene
CASSSPDPWDYGYTF | TRBV7-9
CASSSGGTALGNTIYF | TRBV5-1
CASSVVIMGGGRNEKLFF | TRBV7-2
CASRLQGVKAGELFF | TRBV6-5
CASSPGQGDYGYTF | TRBV9
CASSKSGAAYNEQFF | TRBV7-3
CASRGTSGMEQFF | TRBV2
CASSYFHGTGSYEQYF | TRBV6-5
CASSDGTGELFF | TRBV6-4
CASSVDGQGYNEQFF | TRBV9
CASSPLTGTASATNEKLFF | TRBV28
CASSWSLTGNTEAFF | TRBV7-2
CASSPNRNQRETQYF | TRBV5-4
CASSPPGLGEQYF | TRBV5-8
CASSLTVSNSPLHF | TRBV5-1
CASSLEGGGLAGYNEQFF | TRBV7-7
CASSQQDRTEAFF | TRBV27
CASRGTGGIQPQHF | TRBV2
CASSIDPDRGRDTEAFF | TRBV19
CASSLPPSGETGELFF | TRBV27
CASSYALGYEQYF | TRBV6-5
CASSAGQGALHGELFF | TRBV9
CAGSRLGNQPQHF | TRBV28
CASSQDIRDAEAFF | TRBV4-3
CASSLLVAEGTDTQYF | TRBV7-2
CASSLGRGTVQPQHF | TRBV28
CASSFLSTEAFF | TRBV5-6
CAITSRLAGGPGYTQYF | TRBV10-3
CASRGPDRGQSPLHF | TRBV6-5
CASRQGTSEAFF | TRBV6-5
CASTQDSVRTEAFF | TRBV28
CASSLQGSLAGGVPLGQYF | TRBV5-4
CASREGVGETQYF | TRBV12-3/TRBV12-4
CASSYSIGLDEKLFF | TRBV6-5
CASSLARAGELFF | TRBV5-1
CASEDRANYGYTF | TRBV10-3
CAWSVGQGFSNEQFF | TRBV30
CASSLRGGYGGYTF | TRBV27
CASSTSGGRDYGYTF | TRBV9
CASIWFGRAPRHNSPLHF | TRBV5-1
CASRAGSQGPNYGYTF | TRBV7-8
CASSKGPYNEQFF | TRBV27
CASGSAASTDTQYF | TRBV5-1
CASSLVKGQTYEQYF | TRBV28
CASSLPRYNEQFF | TRBV5-6
CASSPDRVGNTIYF | TRBV7-3
CASRNSGTRKSPLHF | TRBV28
CASSQQGQGDGYTF | TRBV3-1/TRBV3-2
CATTGQGARGYTF | TRBV15
CASSSRQGSVNTEAFF | TRBV5-5
CASSLGLAEPRVQFF | TRBV5-4
CASSRDIAGGYNEQFF | TRBV5-4
CASSESNNEQFF | TRBV9
CASSRSGPLNTGELFF | TRBV7-9
CASSEFGGRKGLTEAFF | TRBV6-1
CASSFGVGAFF | TRBV7-9
CASSDGRGPEAFF | TRBV6-1
CASSLPGGVGEKLFF | TRBV5-1
CSASRAIGNTIYF | TRBV20-1